The clone carrying this T cell receptor beta chain was detected a few times. Its antigen is not known. Germline V CDR1 and CDR2: SNHLY, FYNNEI. V was pared by 3 bases and J by 6 bases, with 18 bases between. This CDR3 has 15 residues. The data are from a study of response to subunit inactivated influenza vaccine. Broader study findings: There was a suggestion from the authors that each seasonal influenza vaccination recruits few new T cells.

TCRdb fed the RT-PCR reads into MiXCR, producing one record per CDR3 protein. In the table there are roughly 460,000 distinct CDR3 sequences, about 10% of which are singletons. V is TRBV2 and J is TRBJ2-7; D may be TRBD2 (8 bases). This specimen consisted of PBMCs from blood, obtained 45 days after vaccination. The receptor was isolated from a man aged 50-59 years who received an inactivated influenza vaccine. CDR3: CASSDPGGGFIEQYF. For the CDR3, the DNA is TGTGCCAGCAGTGATCCGGGAGGGGGCTTTATCGAGCAGTACTTC.